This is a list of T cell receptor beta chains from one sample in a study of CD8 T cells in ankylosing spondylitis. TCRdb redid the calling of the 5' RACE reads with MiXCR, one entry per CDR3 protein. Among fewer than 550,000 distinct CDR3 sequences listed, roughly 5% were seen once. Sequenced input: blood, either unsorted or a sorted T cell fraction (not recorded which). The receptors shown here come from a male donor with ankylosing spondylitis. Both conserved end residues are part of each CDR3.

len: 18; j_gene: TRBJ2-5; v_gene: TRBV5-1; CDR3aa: CASSIFYPGQGSQETQYF
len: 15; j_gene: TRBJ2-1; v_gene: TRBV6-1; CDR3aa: CASGPRGLFYNEQFF
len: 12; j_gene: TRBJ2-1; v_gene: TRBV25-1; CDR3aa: CASSQEPNEQFF
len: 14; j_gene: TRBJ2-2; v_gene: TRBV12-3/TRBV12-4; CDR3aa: CASSASGNTGELFF
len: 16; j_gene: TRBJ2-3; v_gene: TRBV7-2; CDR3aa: CASSRGTGWGTDTQYF
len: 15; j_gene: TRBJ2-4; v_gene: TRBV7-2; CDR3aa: CASSLGQGAFGIQYF
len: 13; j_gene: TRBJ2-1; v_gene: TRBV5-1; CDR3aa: CASSLAGPNEQFF
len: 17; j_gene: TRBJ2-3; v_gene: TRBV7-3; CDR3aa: CASRSSNRDTLTNTQYF
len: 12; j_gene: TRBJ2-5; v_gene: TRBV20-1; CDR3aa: CSARWPGETQYF
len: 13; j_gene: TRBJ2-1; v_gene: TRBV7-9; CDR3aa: CAGRQGAWNEQFF
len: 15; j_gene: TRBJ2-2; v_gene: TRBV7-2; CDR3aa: CASSLRTGAHGELFF
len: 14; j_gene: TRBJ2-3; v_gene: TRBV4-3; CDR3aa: CASSQDPSPDTQYF
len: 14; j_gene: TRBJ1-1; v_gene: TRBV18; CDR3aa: CASSPRQANTEAFF
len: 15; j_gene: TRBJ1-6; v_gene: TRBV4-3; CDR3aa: CASSQDSNRYSPLHF
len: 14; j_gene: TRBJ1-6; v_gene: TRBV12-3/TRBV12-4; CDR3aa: CASSSRGYGSPLHF
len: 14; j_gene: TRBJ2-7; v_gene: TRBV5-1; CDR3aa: CASSLTGYSYEQYF
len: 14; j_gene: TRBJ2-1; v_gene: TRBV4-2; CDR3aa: CASSQPRGRLEQFF
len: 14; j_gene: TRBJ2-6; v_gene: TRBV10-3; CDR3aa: CASERGPGANVLTF
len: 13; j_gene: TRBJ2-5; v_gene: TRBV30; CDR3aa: CAWSRGELETQYF
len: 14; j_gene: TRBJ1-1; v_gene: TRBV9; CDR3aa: CASSPRTVNTEAFF
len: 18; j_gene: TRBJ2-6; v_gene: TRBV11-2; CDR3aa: CASSLIGLGAAGANVLTF
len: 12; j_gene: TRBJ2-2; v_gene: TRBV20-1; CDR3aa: CSAEPATGELFF
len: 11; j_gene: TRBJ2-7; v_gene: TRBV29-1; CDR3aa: CSVTGFYEQYF
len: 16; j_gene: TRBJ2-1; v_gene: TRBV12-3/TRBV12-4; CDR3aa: CASTLDRGGSYNEQFF
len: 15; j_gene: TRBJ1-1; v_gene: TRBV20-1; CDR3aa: CSASNSATQNTEAFF
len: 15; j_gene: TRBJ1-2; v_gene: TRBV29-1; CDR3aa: CSVIPRQERLWGYTF
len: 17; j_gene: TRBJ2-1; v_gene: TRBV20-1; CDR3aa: CSARPLGLAGPYNEQFF
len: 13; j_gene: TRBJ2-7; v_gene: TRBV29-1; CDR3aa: CSAYSGTSYEQYF
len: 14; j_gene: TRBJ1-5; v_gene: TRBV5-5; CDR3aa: CASSFVGGNQPQHF
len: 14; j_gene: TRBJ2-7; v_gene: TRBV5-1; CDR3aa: CASSSRTSKDEQYF
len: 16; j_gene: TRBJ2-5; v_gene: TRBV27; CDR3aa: CASSLMASTVQETQYF
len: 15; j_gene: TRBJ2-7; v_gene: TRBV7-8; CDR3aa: CASSFLAETGYEQYF
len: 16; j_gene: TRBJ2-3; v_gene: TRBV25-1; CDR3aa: CASSEARLAGADTQYF
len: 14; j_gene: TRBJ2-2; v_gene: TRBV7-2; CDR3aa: CASSRLSNTGELFF
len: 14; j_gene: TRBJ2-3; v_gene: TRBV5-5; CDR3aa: CASSLRIITDTQYF
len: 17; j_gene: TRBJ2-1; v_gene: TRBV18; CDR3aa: CASSKGVGTFSYNEQFF
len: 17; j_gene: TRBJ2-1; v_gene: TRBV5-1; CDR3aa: CASSLVATGSGYNEQFF
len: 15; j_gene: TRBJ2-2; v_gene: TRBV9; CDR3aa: CASSPSPVNTGELFF
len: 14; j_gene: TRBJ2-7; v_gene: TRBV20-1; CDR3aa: CSARDSTSAYEQYF
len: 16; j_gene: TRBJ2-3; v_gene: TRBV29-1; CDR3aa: CSVTGTKGTGTDTQYF
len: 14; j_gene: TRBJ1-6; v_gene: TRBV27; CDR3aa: CASSSRTVDSPLHF
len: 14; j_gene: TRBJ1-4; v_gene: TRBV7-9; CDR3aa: CASSYTTVQEKLFF
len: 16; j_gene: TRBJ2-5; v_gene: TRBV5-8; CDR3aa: CAMSPGVRVGPETQYF
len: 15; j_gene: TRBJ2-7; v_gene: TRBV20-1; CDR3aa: CSAVTGRLGSYEQYF
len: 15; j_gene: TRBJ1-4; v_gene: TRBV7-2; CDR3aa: CASSPIRDSTEKLFF
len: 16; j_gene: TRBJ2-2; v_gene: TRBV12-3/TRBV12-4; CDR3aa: CASSRQGAVNTGELFF
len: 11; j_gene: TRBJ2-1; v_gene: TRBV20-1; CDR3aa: CSAKGYNEQFF
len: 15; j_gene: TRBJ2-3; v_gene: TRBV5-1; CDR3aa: CASSSGIQGTDTQYF
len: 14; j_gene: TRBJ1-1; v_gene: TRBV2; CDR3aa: CASEPRTVNTEAFF
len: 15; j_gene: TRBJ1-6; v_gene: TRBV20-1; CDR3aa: CCASWDARGNSPLHF
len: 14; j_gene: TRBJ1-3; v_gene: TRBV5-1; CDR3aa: CASSLTRTEDTIYF
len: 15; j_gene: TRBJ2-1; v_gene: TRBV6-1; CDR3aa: CASSGLAGGLREQFF
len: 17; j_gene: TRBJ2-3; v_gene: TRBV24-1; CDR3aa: CATSALGLAGGLDTQYF
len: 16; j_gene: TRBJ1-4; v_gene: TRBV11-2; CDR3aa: CASRLSPGGTNEKLFF
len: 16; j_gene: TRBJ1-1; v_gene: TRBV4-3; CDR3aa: CASSRVWGQENTEAFF
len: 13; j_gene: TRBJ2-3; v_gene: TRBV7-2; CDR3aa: CASSTGEVGTQYF
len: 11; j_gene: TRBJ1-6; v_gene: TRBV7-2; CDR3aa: CASSLGRPLHF
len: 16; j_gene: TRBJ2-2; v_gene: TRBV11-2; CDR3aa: CASSLVLGLANGELFF